The entry below gives a single T cell receptor beta chain sequence along with its context. Its specificity is not known. The data originate from a study of T cell responses to AZD1222 COVID-19 vaccine. Study information: Recipients boosted at about 4 weeks or about 12 weeks are pooled.

Findings of the study overall: Clonal diversity was possibly underestimated; the donors were predominantly white British and more often female. Of spike-specific TCRs, nearly half reportedly target regions left unmutated in variants. Spike was spanned by vaccine-associated CD4 TCRs, which were dominant at 160-218 and 743-854.

Produced via immunoSEQ multiplex PCR; TCRdb's table is partial and in-frame only. In the table there are about 100,000 clones, around 94% of which are singletons. The germline CDR1 and CDR2 sequences are SGHRS and YFSETQ. The CDR3 sequence is 15 residues long. V shed 1 base and J shed 0 bases, with 5 bases lying between them. The gene calls are TRBV5-1 and TRBJ1-6; D ambiguous. The material was peripheral blood, obtained on day 0 of AZD1222 vaccination. The source is an adult in good health. The CDR3 coding sequence is TGCGCCAGCAGCTTGTGGAGCTCCTATAATTCACCCCTCCACTTT. It is translated as CASSLWSSYNSPLHF.